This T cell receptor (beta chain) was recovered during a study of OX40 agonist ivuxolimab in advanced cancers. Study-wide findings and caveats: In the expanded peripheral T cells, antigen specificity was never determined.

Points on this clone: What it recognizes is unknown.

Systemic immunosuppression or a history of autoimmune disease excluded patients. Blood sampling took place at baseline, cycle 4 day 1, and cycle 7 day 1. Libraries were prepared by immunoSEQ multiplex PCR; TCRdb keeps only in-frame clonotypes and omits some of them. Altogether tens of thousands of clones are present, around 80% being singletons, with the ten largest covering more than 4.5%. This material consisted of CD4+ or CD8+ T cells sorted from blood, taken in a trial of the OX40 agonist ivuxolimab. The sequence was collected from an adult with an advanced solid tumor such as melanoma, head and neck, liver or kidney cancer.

The CDR3 nucleotides are TGCGCCAGCAGCCAAGATGGAGGGGCTGGGGCCAACGTCCTGACTTTC. Translated: CASSQDGGAGANVLTF. The chain joins TRBV4-1 to TRBJ2-6; tentative D call: TRBD2 (6 bases). The length of the CDR3 is 16 residues. V was trimmed by 0 bases and J by 2 bases, leaving 8 bases between them. CDR1 and CDR2 (germline): MGHRA, YSYEKL.